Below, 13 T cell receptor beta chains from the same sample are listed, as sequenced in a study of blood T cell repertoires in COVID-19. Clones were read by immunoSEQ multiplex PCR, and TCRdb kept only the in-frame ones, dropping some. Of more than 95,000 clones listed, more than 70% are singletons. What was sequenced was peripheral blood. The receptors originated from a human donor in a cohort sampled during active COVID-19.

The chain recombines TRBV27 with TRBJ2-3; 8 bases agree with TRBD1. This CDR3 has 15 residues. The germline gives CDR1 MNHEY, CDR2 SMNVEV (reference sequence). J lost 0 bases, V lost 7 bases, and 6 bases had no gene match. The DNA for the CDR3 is TGTGCCAGCACTAAGACAGGGGCGAGCACAGATACGCAGTATTTT. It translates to CASTKTGASTDTQYF.

The CDR3 DNA reads TGTGCCAGCAGGGATGACAGGGTCTCGCCCTACGAGCAGTACTTC. Translation: CASRDDRVSPYEQYF. The genes are TRBV6-5 and TRBJ2-7; TRBD1 matches at 7 bases. The V gene end was trimmed by 6 bases and the J gene end by 2 bases; junction bases not matched to a gene: 10. Germline-derived CDR1 and CDR2 are MNHEY and SVGAGI. The CDR3 sequence is 15 residues long.

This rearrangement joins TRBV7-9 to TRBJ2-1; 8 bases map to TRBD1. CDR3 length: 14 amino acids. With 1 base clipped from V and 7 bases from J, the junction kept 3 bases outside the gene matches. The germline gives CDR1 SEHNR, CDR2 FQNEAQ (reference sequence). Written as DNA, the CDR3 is TGTGCCAGCAGCTTAGGACAGGGGAGAAATGAGCAGTTCTTC. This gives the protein CASSLGQGRNEQFF.

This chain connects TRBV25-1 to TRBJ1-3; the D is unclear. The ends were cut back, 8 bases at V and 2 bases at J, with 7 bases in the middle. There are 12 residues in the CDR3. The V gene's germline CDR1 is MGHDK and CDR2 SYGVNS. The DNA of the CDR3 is TGTGCCAGCCAGCGGCCTGGAAACACCATATATTTT. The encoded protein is CASQRPGNTIYF.

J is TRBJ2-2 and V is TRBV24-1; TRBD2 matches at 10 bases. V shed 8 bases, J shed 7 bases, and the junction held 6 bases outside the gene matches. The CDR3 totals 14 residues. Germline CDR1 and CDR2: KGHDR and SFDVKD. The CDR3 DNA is TGTGCCACCACAGCGGGAGGGCCTGGCGGGGAGCTGTTTTTT. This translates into CATTAGGPGGELFF.

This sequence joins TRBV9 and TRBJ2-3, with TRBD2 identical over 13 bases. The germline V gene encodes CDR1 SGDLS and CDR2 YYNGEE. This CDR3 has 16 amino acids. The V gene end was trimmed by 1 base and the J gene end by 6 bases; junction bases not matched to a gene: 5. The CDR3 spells CASSVSGLAGVDTQYF. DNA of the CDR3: TGTGCCAGCAGCGTATCAGGACTAGCGGGAGTTGATACGCAGTATTTT.

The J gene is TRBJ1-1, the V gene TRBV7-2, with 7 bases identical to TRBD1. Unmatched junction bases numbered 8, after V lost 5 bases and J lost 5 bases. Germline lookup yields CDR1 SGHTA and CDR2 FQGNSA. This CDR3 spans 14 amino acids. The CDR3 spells CASSPNRQGTEAFF. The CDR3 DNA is TGTGCCAGCAGCCCCAACCGACAGGGAACTGAAGCTTTCTTT.

The DNA of the CDR3 is TGTGCCAGCAGCGTCACAGGGATAGGCACAGATACGCAGTATTTT. Its translation is CASSVTGIGTDTQYF. The V call is TRBV7-9, the J call TRBJ2-3; perhaps TRBD1 as D (6 bases). The germline V gene has CDR1 SEHNR and CDR2 FQNEAQ (reference sequence). The CDR3 consists of 15 residues. Deletions cut 5 bases from V and 1 base from J, with 13 bases between. Combining the CDR3 with reference TRBV7-9 and TRBJ2-3 gives the whole variable domain DTGVSQNPRHKITKRGQNVTFRCDPISEHNRLYWYRQTLGQGPEFLTYFQNEAQLEKSRLLSDRFSAERPKGSFSTLEIQRTEQGDSAMYLCASSVTGIGTDTQYFGPGTRLTVL.

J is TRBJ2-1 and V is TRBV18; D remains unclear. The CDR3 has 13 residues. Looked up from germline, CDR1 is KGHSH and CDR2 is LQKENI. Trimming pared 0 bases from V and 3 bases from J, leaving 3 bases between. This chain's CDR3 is CASSPPSYNEQFF. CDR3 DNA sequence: TGTGCCAGCTCACCACCTAGCTACAATGAGCAGTTCTTC.

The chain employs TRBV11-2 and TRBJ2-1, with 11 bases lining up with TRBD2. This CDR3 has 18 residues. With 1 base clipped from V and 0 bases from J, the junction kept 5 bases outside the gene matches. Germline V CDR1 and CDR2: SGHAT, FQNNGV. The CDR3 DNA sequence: TGTGCCAGCAGCTTAGTGGGACTAGCGGAGAGCTCCTACAATGAGCAGTTCTTC. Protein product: CASSLVGLAESSYNEQFF.

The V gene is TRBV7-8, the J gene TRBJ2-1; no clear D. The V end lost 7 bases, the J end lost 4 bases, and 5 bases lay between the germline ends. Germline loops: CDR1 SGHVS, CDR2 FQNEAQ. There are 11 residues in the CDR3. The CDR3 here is CASNSYNEQFF. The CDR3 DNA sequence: TGTGCCAGCAACAGTTACAATGAGCAGTTCTTC.

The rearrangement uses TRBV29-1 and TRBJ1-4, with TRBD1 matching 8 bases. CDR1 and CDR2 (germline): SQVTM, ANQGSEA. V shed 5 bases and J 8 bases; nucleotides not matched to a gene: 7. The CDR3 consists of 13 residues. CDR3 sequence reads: CSVSGTGREKLFF. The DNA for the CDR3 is TGCAGCGTTTCCGGGACAGGTCGCGAAAAACTGTTTTTT.

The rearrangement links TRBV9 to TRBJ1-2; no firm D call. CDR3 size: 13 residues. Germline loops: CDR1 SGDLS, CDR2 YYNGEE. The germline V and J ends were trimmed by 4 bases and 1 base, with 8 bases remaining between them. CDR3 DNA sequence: TGTGCCAGCAGCCGGGAGGTTAACTATGGCTACACCTTC. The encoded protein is CASSREVNYGYTF.